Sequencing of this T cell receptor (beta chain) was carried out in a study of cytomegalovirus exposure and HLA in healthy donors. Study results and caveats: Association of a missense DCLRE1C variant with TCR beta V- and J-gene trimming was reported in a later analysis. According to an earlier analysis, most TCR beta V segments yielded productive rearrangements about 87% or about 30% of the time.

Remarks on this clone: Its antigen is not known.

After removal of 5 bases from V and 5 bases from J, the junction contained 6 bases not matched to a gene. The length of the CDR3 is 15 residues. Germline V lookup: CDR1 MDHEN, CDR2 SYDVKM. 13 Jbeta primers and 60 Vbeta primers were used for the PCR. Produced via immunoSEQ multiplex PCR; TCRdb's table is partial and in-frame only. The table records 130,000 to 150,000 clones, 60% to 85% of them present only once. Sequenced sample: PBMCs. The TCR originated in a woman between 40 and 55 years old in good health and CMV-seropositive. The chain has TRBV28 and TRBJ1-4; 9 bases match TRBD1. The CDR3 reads CASSTGDRVNEKLFF. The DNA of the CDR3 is TGTGCCAGCAGTACCGGGGACAGGGTAAATGAAAAACTGTTTTTT.